The 26 T cell receptor beta chains in this list originate from one sample, sequenced in a study of OX40 agonist ivuxolimab in advanced cancers. Method: immunoSEQ multiplex PCR; TCRdb's copy keeps in-frame clones and lacks some. The data hold around 110,000 clones, with 90% observed a single time. This specimen was CD4+ or CD8+ T cells sorted from blood, taken in a trial of the OX40 agonist ivuxolimab. The origin of the receptors is an adult with an advanced solid tumor such as melanoma, head and neck, liver or kidney cancer.

J is TRBJ2-3 and V is TRBV28; D not resolved. The V and J ends lost 11 bases and 0 bases respectively, with 18 bases between them. This CDR3 contains 15 residues. Germline CDR1 MDHEN, CDR2 SYDVKM. The DNA of the CDR3 is TGTGCCTCCTCCCTCCGATCAACTAGCACAGATACGCAGTATTTT. It yields the protein CASSLRSTSTDTQYF.

This chain joins TRBV4-1 and TRBJ1-4, with TRBD1 identical over 10 bases. There are 16 residues in the CDR3. In germline, CDR1 is MGHRA, CDR2 YSYEKL. V lost 1 base and J lost 10; bases outside the gene matches: 9. In nucleotides, the CDR3 is TGCGCCAGCAGCCAAGGGAGATTGGACAGGGGGGGAAAACTGTTTTTT. Its protein is CASSQGRLDRGGKLFF.

The chain is built from TRBV5-6 and TRBJ1-1; D might be TRBD1 (5 bases). Germline V gene data show CDR1 as SGHDT and CDR2 as YYEEEE. The CDR3 has 15 amino acids. V lost 0 bases to trimming and J lost 1 base, with 10 bases between them. The CDR3 sequence is CASSLGGLTNTEAFF. The CDR3 nucleotides are TGTGCCAGCAGCTTGGGGGGACTGACGAACACTGAAGCTTTCTTT. The full variable domain, in which reference TRBV5-6 and TRBJ1-1 provide the parts outside the CDR3, is DAGVTQSPTHLIKTRGQQVTLRCSPKSGHDTVSWYQQALGQGPQFIFQYYEEEERQRGNFPDRFSGHQFPNYSSELNVNALLLGDSALYLCASSLGGLTNTEAFFGQGTRLTVV.

The chain couples TRBV19 to TRBJ2-1; the D gene is possibly TRBD2 (7 bases). The CDR3 totals 16 residues. The ends were cut back, 3 bases at V and 7 bases at J, with 19 bases in the middle. Germline V gives CDR1 LNHDA, CDR2 SQIVND (reference sequence). CDR3 in amino acids: CASSIGAGANKNEQFF. The DNA of the CDR3 is TGTGCCAGTAGTATTGGGGCGGGGGCTAACAAAAATGAGCAGTTCTTC.

This rearrangement joins TRBV6-5 to TRBJ2-1, with 8 bases fitting TRBD1. CDR1 is MNHEY, CDR2 SVGAGI, per germline. Losses at the gene ends were 6 bases for V and 6 bases for J; bases not matched to a gene: 4. This CDR3 has 13 amino acids. CDR3 nucleotide sequence: TGTGCCAGCAGGGACAGGGTCAGCAATGAGCAGTTCTTC. Amino acids: CASRDRVSNEQFF.

This chain connects TRBV2 to TRBJ2-2; D possibly matches TRBD1 or TRBD2 (6 bases each). Germline V gene data show CDR1 as SNHLY and CDR2 as FYNNEI. Trimming took 4 bases from V and 5 from J, leaving 14 bases between them. The CDR3 spans 15 residues. CDR3 nucleotide sequence: TGTGCCAGCAGTGGGGGGGCCCTCGGGACCGGGGAGCTGTTTTTT. Protein product: CASSGGALGTGELFF.

The chain is built from TRBV7-2 and TRBJ1-1; unclear D gene. The CDR3 contains 12 residues. Germline-derived CDR1 and CDR2 are SGHTA and FQGNSA. Trimming pared 10 bases from V and 1 base from J, leaving 10 bases between. The CDR3 DNA reads as TGTGCCATCCGAGACTGGAACACTGAAGCTTTCTTT. Translation gives CAIRDWNTEAFF.

The rearrangement uses TRBV28 and TRBJ2-7; 7 bases agree with TRBD1. V lost 2 bases, J lost 4 bases, and 5 bases stayed unmatched. The CDR3 contains 14 residues. Germline V lookup: CDR1 MDHEN, CDR2 SYDVKM. This chain's CDR3 is CASSLGDRAYEQYF. The CDR3 DNA is TGTGCCAGCAGTTTAGGTGACAGGGCATACGAGCAGTACTTC.

The chain uses TRBV9 and TRBJ2-5; 8 bases line up with TRBD2. The CDR3 length is 16 residues. V was clipped by 4 bases and J by 0 bases; unmatched bases: 8. Germline V CDR1 and CDR2: SGDLS, YYNGEE. CDR3 nucleotides: TGTGCCAGCAGCCCCGTGGGCGGGGGGTACCAAGAGACCCAGTACTTC. It translates to CASSPVGGGYQETQYF.

CDR3 DNA: TGCGCCAGCAGTCAGACGACCGGGGAGCTGTTTTTT. Protein: CASSQTTGELFF. The gene calls are TRBV10-2 and TRBJ2-2; D call uncertain. V lost 5 bases to trimming and J lost 5 bases, with 6 bases between them. Germline V CDR1 and CDR2: WSHSY, SAAADI. The CDR3 runs to 12 residues.

The table lists this clone with a count of one. V gene TRBV6-6 combines with J gene TRBJ1-1; D call uncertain. From germline, CDR1 is MNHNY and CDR2 SVGAGI (reference sequence). CDR3 length: 12 amino acids. Trimming cost V 6 bases and J 8 bases, with 13 bases left between them. CDR3 protein: CASRSQVPEAFF. The CDR3 coding sequence is TGTGCCAGCAGATCCCAGGTACCCGAAGCTTTCTTT.

In its sample, this clone was seen a few times. V usage is TRBV25-1 and J usage is TRBJ1-1, with TRBD1 identical over 7 bases. The CDR3 covers 14 residues. The J segment lost 4 bases and the V segment lost 3 bases, leaving 5 bases of the junction unmatched. Germline CDR1 and CDR2: MGHDK and SYGVNS. The CDR3 region is CASSDDRDGTEAFF. In DNA form, the CDR3 reads TGTGCCAGCAGTGATGACAGGGATGGCACTGAAGCTTTCTTT.

This chain links TRBV7-2 with TRBJ1-5; D gene unclear. Germline CDR1 and CDR2: SGHTA and FQGNSA. Trimming stripped 1 base from V and 9 bases from J, with 7 bases between. This CDR3 has 12 amino acids. CDR3 protein: CASSLDAGPQHF. The CDR3, as DNA: TGTGCCAGCAGCTTAGATGCTGGGCCCCAGCATTTT.

This sequence joins TRBV18 and TRBJ1-6; D gene ambiguous. The CDR3 runs to 17 residues. The V gene's germline CDR1 is KGHSH and CDR2 LQKENI. V gave up 2 bases and J gave up 0 bases, with 11 bases separating them. In DNA, the CDR3 is TGTGCCAGCTCACCAGATACGGGCAGCTCCTATAATTCACCCCTCCACTTT. The encoded protein is CASSPDTGSSYNSPLHF.

The V gene is TRBV19, the J gene TRBJ1-3; no firm D call. The CDR3 is 13 residues long. The V end was cut by 6 bases, the J end by 2 bases, with 8 bases between. Germline CDR1 LNHDA, CDR2 SQIVND (reference sequence). CDR3 in amino acids: CASRRAAGNTIYF. In nucleotides, the CDR3 is TGTGCCAGTAGGAGGGCGGCTGGAAACACCATATATTTT.

The V gene is TRBV7-2, the J gene TRBJ2-3, with D perhaps matching TRBD1 or TRBD2 (6 bases each). Trimming left V 1 base short and J 4 bases short, with 9 bases between. The CDR3 loop spans 14 amino acids. Germline V lookup: CDR1 SGHTA, CDR2 FQGNSA. Here the CDR3 reads CASSLGGAADTQYF. The CDR3 DNA reads as TGTGCCAGCAGCTTAGGGGGGGCCGCAGATACGCAGTATTTT.

The rearrangement links TRBV9 to TRBJ1-5, with D hard to call. V dropped 0 bases and J dropped 4 bases, with 8 bases sitting between them. CDR3 size: 14 residues. CDR1 is SGDLS, CDR2 YYNGEE, per germline. CDR3 DNA: TGTGCCAGCAGCGTAGGGGCAAGAAATCAGCCCCAGCATTTT. Protein: CASSVGARNQPQHF.

The genes are TRBV10-3 and TRBJ2-1; 11 nucleotides agree with TRBD1. The V gene's germline CDR1 is ENHRY and CDR2 SYGVKD. V dropped 7 bases and J dropped 0; count of bases not matched to a gene: 5. CDR3 length equals 16 residues. CDR3 nucleotide sequence: TGTGCCATCATGGGGACAGGGGGGAGCTCCTACAATGAGCAGTTCTTC. Its protein is CAIMGTGGSSYNEQFF.

The V gene is TRBV7-6, the J gene TRBJ2-7; no firm D call. V was pared by 0 bases and J by 5 bases, with 8 bases between. CDR3 length equals 13 residues. Germline V lookup: CDR1 SGHVS, CDR2 FNYEAQ. The CDR3 DNA sequence: TGTGCCAGCAGCTTAGCGGGGAACAACGAGCAGTACTTC. Residues: CASSLAGNNEQYF.

J is TRBJ1-5 and V is TRBV6-1; no definite D call. Germline V gene data show CDR1 as MNHNS and CDR2 as SASEGT. CDR3 length equals 15 residues. Trimming removed 8 bases at V and 2 bases at J, with 16 bases between. DNA for the CDR3: TGTGCCAGCCGTGGGGATGGTGGCGGCAATCAGCCCCAGCATTTT. It encodes CASRGDGGGNQPQHF.

The chain has TRBV2 and TRBJ2-5; no firm D call. Trimming took 7 bases from V and 4 from J, leaving 13 bases between them. The germline CDR1 and CDR2 sequences are SNHLY and FYNNEI. CDR3 size: 13 residues. The CDR3 DNA sequence: TGTGCCAGCACCTTACAAGGATTAGAGACCCAGTACTTC. It specifies CASTLQGLETQYF.

The V call is TRBV4-1, the J call TRBJ2-1; D is perhaps TRBD2 (6 bases). CDR1 and CDR2 from the germline V gene are MGHRA and YSYEKL. This CDR3 has 15 amino acids. Between the trimmed V and J ends, which lost 5 bases and 2 bases, there was a span of 13 bases. CDR3 residues: CASSGGTGAYNEQFF. DNA of the CDR3: TGCGCCAGCAGCGGTGGAACGGGGGCCTACAATGAGCAGTTCTTC.

This sequence joins TRBV4-3 and TRBJ2-7, with a tentative D call TRBD1 (5 bases). The CDR3 sequence is 14 residues long. The V and J ends lost 0 bases and 6 bases respectively, with 12 bases between them. The germline CDR1 and CDR2 sequences are LGHNA and YSLEER. Written as DNA, the CDR3 is TGCGCCAGCAGCCAAGATTTAGGGGTGGGCGAGCAGTACTTC. Translating gives CASSQDLGVGEQYF.

The rearrangement links TRBV14 to TRBJ2-1, with D possibly matching TRBD1 (5 bases). Germline V gene lookup returns CDR1 SGHDN and CDR2 FVKESK. The CDR3 contains 13 residues. V lost 4 bases and J lost 8, with 12 bases in between. CDR3 loop: CASSPQLGHEQFF. The CDR3 bases are TGTGCCAGCAGCCCCCAGTTGGGGCATGAGCAGTTCTTC.

This chain connects TRBV5-1 to TRBJ1-1; the D is unclear. There are 14 residues in the CDR3. V was trimmed by 1 base and J by 1 base, leaving 8 bases between them. CDR1 is SGHRS, CDR2 YFSETQ, per germline. The CDR3 protein is CASSLNSGNTEAFF. The DNA of the CDR3 is TGCGCCAGCAGCTTGAACAGCGGGAACACTGAAGCTTTCTTT.

This clone showed up just once. This chain joins TRBV10-1 and TRBJ2-1, with a tentative D call TRBD1 (5 bases). The CDR3 has 16 amino acids. V lost 5 bases to trimming and J lost 2 bases, with 16 bases between them. In germline, CDR1 is WNHNN, CDR2 SYGVQD (reference sequence). The CDR3 nucleotides read TGCGCCAGCAGTAATCGGGTGGCAGGGCCCTACAATGAGCAGTTCTTC. Its protein product is CASSNRVAGPYNEQFF.